This T cell receptor beta chain comes out of a study of radiotherapy plus CTLA-4 blockade in lung cancer (dated by TCRdb to 2017 to 2018). Turning to the overall study: Among the enrolled patients, 15% to 20% had an objective response, and 31% reached disease control. The study at large found these results: Increased serum interferon-beta after radiation, together with early dynamic changes in blood T cell clones, were reported to be the strongest predictors of response. After treatment with radiotherapy and ipilimumab, TCR clones that originated in tumors expanded in peripheral blood.

Concerning this clone: Its antigen is still unknown. No much larger clonotype is one base removed from it; base qualities were not supplied.

Focal radiation therapy combined with CTLA-4 blockade (ipilimumab) was tested in patients with chemo-refractory metastatic non-small-cell lung cancer. CDR1 and CDR2 are drawn from the germline V gene (reference sequence): MNHNY, SVGAGI. The CDR3 starts with the cysteine, ends with the phenylalanine, and has 14 residues. Left in the record is the CDR3 DNA by itself, 42 bases read in frame from the first base. Trimming costs V 2 bases and J 5 bases, and their ends lie 12 bases apart. Preparation of the library involved the immunoSEQ multiplex PCR assay. Sourced from immuneACCESS, this table was stored by TCRdb with only in-frame sequences that have V and J called. A share of the clones is absent; for the studies checked, an unresolved V gene accounts for under half, and the remainder has no known explanation. The sample table holds tens of thousands of clones, of which more than 70% were seen once. About 3% of the sample is taken by the ten largest.

The sample was peripheral blood, taken from a patient treated with radiotherapy plus ipilimumab. The origin of this receptor is a human donor with non-small cell lung cancer who had a complete response to radiotherapy plus ipilimumab. In this chain, TRBV6-6 is recombined with TRBJ1-2, with the D gene call left open. The DNA is TGTGCCAGCAGTTACCCGACGGAGGCTTATGGCTACACCTTC. Protein translation: CASSYPTEAYGYTF.